Listed below are T cell receptor beta chains from one sample, sequenced in a study of blood T cell repertoires in COVID-19. Some clones are missing from TCRdb's copy, which holds only in-frame ones; the method was immunoSEQ multiplex PCR. The sample lists under 200,000 clones; approximately 86% were seen once. The sample consisted of peripheral blood. The receptors were sampled from a man between 65 and 85 years old with acute or convalescent COVID-19. Each CDR3 is given with its conserved first and last residue.

j_gene: TRBJ2-2; v_gene: TRBV7-9; CDR3aa: CASSSVAGELFF
j_gene: TRBJ2-5; v_gene: TRBV11-2; CDR3aa: CASSLAAGVRLAPQETQYF
j_gene: TRBJ1-2; v_gene: TRBV5-1; CDR3aa: CASRTDRRNNRSYGYTF
j_gene: TRBJ2-7; v_gene: TRBV2; CDR3aa: CASSVGSEQYF
j_gene: TRBJ1-5; v_gene: TRBV29-1; CDR3aa: CSVEVQGAGNQPQHF
j_gene: TRBJ1-6; v_gene: TRBV2; CDR3aa: CASRAEGASNSPLHF
j_gene: TRBJ1-1; v_gene: TRBV5-6; CDR3aa: CASIPGTVNTEAFF
j_gene: TRBJ1-6; v_gene: TRBV27; CDR3aa: CASSVAGQGSPLHF
j_gene: TRBJ1-2; v_gene: TRBV27; CDR3aa: CASSPGLPNYGYTF
j_gene: TRBJ1-1; v_gene: TRBV12-3/TRBV12-4; CDR3aa: CASSRGFEAFF
j_gene: TRBJ2-3; v_gene: TRBV28; CDR3aa: CATLLAGADTQYF
j_gene: TRBJ1-3; v_gene: TRBV5-4; CDR3aa: CASSLGAGRGGNTIYF
j_gene: TRBJ2-1; v_gene: TRBV14; CDR3aa: CASSPFRGTYNEQFF
j_gene: TRBJ2-6; v_gene: TRBV5-1; CDR3aa: CASSREPPSGANVLTF
j_gene: TRBJ1-2; v_gene: TRBV7-2; CDR3aa: CASSVQGFGYTF
j_gene: TRBJ1-1; v_gene: TRBV5-1; CDR3aa: CASSLMGAANTEAFF
j_gene: TRBJ2-3; v_gene: TRBV3-1/TRBV3-2; CDR3aa: CASSQNLADTQYF
j_gene: TRBJ1-4; v_gene: TRBV7-9; CDR3aa: CASSLSFGLDEKLFF
j_gene: TRBJ1-2; v_gene: TRBV5-1; CDR3aa: CASSRQGTMSYTF
j_gene: TRBJ2-1; v_gene: TRBV7-6; CDR3aa: CASSRQGTSGNNEQFF
j_gene: TRBJ2-2; v_gene: TRBV5-1; CDR3aa: CASSLEVSGLNTGELFF
j_gene: TRBJ1-4; v_gene: TRBV4-1; CDR3aa: CASSQKGASATNEKLFF
j_gene: TRBJ2-3; v_gene: TRBV9; CDR3aa: CASSVGQGLFSDTQYF
j_gene: TRBJ1-4; v_gene: TRBV11-1; CDR3aa: CASSVAGNEKLFF
j_gene: TRBJ2-2; v_gene: TRBV30; CDR3aa: CAWSSPPLGTGELFF
j_gene: TRBJ2-7; v_gene: TRBV28; CDR3aa: CASSFHRQGNLFYEQYF
j_gene: TRBJ2-5; v_gene: TRBV5-1; CDR3aa: CASSLRGAQETQYF
j_gene: TRBJ2-7; v_gene: TRBV7-9; CDR3aa: CASSLQMDEQYF
j_gene: TRBJ2-2; v_gene: TRBV5-1; CDR3aa: CASSLAGQGGTGELFF
j_gene: TRBJ1-1; v_gene: TRBV28; CDR3aa: CASSPAGAQTEAFF
j_gene: TRBJ2-7; v_gene: TRBV6-5; CDR3aa: CASSSFWPYEQYF
j_gene: TRBJ1-1; v_gene: TRBV6-5; CDR3aa: CASSPGTGGRTEAFF
j_gene: TRBJ2-1; v_gene: TRBV2; CDR3aa: CASRKDRGEQFF
j_gene: TRBJ2-5; v_gene: TRBV29-1; CDR3aa: CSVVGQGYMDQYF
j_gene: TRBJ2-1; v_gene: TRBV11-2; CDR3aa: CASSPWTGGEDEQFF